The rows below give T cell receptor beta chains drawn from one sample of a study of T-cell memory formation after mild COVID-19. TCRdb redid the calling of the 5' RACE reads with MiXCR, one entry per CDR3 protein. The profile shows approximately 500,000 distinct CDR3 sequences, around 25% of them singletons. Sequenced: PBMCs or a T cell subset sorted from them (not recorded which). The receptors here all came from an adult woman who had mild COVID-19 (a few samples of this study predate the infection). Cell type and time point are not known. Each CDR3 is given without its conserved first and last residue.

j_call: TRBJ2-6; v_call: TRBV12-3/TRBV12-4; cdr3_aa: ASSLFRLGGANVLT
j_call: TRBJ2-5; v_call: TRBV24-1; cdr3_aa: ATSDATSREETQY
j_call: TRBJ2-7; v_call: TRBV27; cdr3_aa: ASSLGPAWLTYEQY
j_call: TRBJ2-3; v_call: TRBV12-3/TRBV12-4; cdr3_aa: ASARGQIVTDTQY
j_call: TRBJ2-3; v_call: TRBV11-2; cdr3_aa: ASSSLAGVDTQY
j_call: TRBJ2-2; v_call: TRBV15; cdr3_aa: ATEPGQVNTGELF
j_call: TRBJ2-7; v_call: TRBV2; cdr3_aa: ASSEVGTGTSGPPSYEQY
j_call: TRBJ1-3; v_call: TRBV12-3/TRBV12-4; cdr3_aa: ASTEDRAVGNTIY
j_call: TRBJ1-6; v_call: TRBV18; cdr3_aa: ASSPDISNSPLH
j_call: TRBJ2-2; v_call: TRBV9; cdr3_aa: ASSVDPGVVTGELF
j_call: TRBJ2-1; v_call: TRBV6-2/TRBV6-3; cdr3_aa: ASIGESYNEQF
j_call: TRBJ2-5; v_call: TRBV4-3; cdr3_aa: ASSQDGSPKETQY
j_call: TRBJ2-3; v_call: TRBV5-1; cdr3_aa: ASSQGQGQGDTQY
j_call: TRBJ2-1; v_call: TRBV20-1; cdr3_aa: SARRDNEQF
j_call: TRBJ1-2; v_call: TRBV19; cdr3_aa: ASMKDRGQTYGYT
j_call: TRBJ2-1; v_call: TRBV29-1; cdr3_aa: SVELRGASYNEQF
j_call: TRBJ2-2; v_call: TRBV11-2; cdr3_aa: ASSPPGPQAGELF
j_call: TRBJ2-1; v_call: TRBV6-5; cdr3_aa: ASRRTREGRHNEQF
j_call: TRBJ2-7; v_call: TRBV29-1; cdr3_aa: SVSLAGLVREQY
j_call: TRBJ1-5; v_call: TRBV18; cdr3_aa: ASSPPAITGVGQPQH
j_call: TRBJ1-2; v_call: TRBV19; cdr3_aa: ASSMPGVYGYT
j_call: TRBJ2-1; v_call: TRBV12-3/TRBV12-4; cdr3_aa: ASSWTSGNDEQF
j_call: TRBJ2-1; v_call: TRBV5-1; cdr3_aa: ASSLVAGGHNEQF
j_call: TRBJ2-2; v_call: TRBV5-1; cdr3_aa: ASSLGSGDTGELF
j_call: TRBJ2-3; v_call: TRBV30; cdr3_aa: AWAPAADTQY
j_call: TRBJ2-7; v_call: TRBV4-3; cdr3_aa: ASSQVVTSVSEQY
j_call: TRBJ2-7; v_call: TRBV5-6; cdr3_aa: ASSLPGLAGGLSYEQY
j_call: TRBJ1-1; v_call: TRBV6-1; cdr3_aa: AAKLRGPNTEAF
j_call: TRBJ1-3; v_call: TRBV12-3/TRBV12-4; cdr3_aa: ASSLVSVYSYSGNTIY
j_call: TRBJ2-7; v_call: TRBV12-3/TRBV12-4; cdr3_aa: ASTKTGGSVYEQY
j_call: TRBJ2-5; v_call: TRBV11-2; cdr3_aa: ASSLGQGLGGETQY
j_call: TRBJ1-1; v_call: TRBV5-1; cdr3_aa: ASSPGQGGGTEAF
j_call: TRBJ2-7; v_call: TRBV5-1; cdr3_aa: ASSSVGAYEQY
j_call: TRBJ2-1; v_call: TRBV9; cdr3_aa: ASNDNRGNEQF
j_call: TRBJ2-2; v_call: TRBV2; cdr3_aa: ASSLSFSGELF
j_call: TRBJ2-7; v_call: TRBV12-3/TRBV12-4; cdr3_aa: ASSKEQRYEQY
j_call: TRBJ1-5; v_call: TRBV12-3/TRBV12-4; cdr3_aa: ASSRDRGQIGNQPQH
j_call: TRBJ2-3; v_call: TRBV12-3/TRBV12-4; cdr3_aa: ASSTYGTGLKDTQY
j_call: TRBJ1-2; v_call: TRBV6-5; cdr3_aa: ASGENMVNYGYT
j_call: TRBJ2-7; v_call: TRBV15; cdr3_aa: ATSGRGQGFEQY
j_call: TRBJ2-3; v_call: TRBV7-3; cdr3_aa: ASSSTSGGVDTQY